This T cell receptor (beta chain) was observed in a study of beta chain features in type 1 diabetes. This clone has more than one count but fewer than ten. Its antigen is undetermined. The ends lost 3 bases at V and 4 bases at J; junction bases unmatched: 5. Germline CDR1 reads SGHAT; CDR2 reads FQNNGV. The CDR3 is made up of 15 amino acids. Overall study results and limits: The question left open here concerned HLA type influencing TCRB rearrangement.

Investigators reverse transcribed all isolated RNA, so they sequenced expressed TCRB transcripts. Sequencing used immunoSEQ multiplex PCR; TCRdb keeps in-frame clones, though not all of them. The sample lists approximately 150,000 clones, roughly 10% occurring once. Sequencing was carried out using naive CD4+ T cells from blood. This chain connects TRBV11-2 to TRBJ1-4; 7 bases match TRBD1. This clonotype was sampled from a young man in good health. CDR3 sequence (DNA): TGTGCCAGCAGCTTCCGGCAGGGGGGTAATGAAAAACTGTTTTTT. This sequence encodes CASSFRQGGNEKLFF.